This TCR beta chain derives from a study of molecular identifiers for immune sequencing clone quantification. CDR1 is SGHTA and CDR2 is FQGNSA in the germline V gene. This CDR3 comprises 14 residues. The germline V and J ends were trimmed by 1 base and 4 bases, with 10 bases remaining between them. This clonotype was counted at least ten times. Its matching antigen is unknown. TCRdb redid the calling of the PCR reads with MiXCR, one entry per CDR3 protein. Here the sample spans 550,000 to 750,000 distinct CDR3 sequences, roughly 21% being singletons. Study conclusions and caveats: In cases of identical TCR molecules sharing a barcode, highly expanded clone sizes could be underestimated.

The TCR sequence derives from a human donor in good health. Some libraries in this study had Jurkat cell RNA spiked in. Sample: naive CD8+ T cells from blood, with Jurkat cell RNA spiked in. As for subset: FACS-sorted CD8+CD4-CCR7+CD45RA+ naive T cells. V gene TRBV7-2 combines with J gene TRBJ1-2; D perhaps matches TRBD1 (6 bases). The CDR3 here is CASSLGTAFYGYTF. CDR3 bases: TGTGCCAGCAGCTTAGGGACAGCCTTCTATGGCTACACCTTC. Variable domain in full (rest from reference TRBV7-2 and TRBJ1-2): GAGVSQSPSNKVTEKGKDVELRCDPISGHTALYWYRQSLGQGLEFLIYFQGNSAPDKSGLPSDRFSAERTGGSVSTLTIQRTQQEDSAVYLCASSLGTAFYGYTFGSGTRLTVV.